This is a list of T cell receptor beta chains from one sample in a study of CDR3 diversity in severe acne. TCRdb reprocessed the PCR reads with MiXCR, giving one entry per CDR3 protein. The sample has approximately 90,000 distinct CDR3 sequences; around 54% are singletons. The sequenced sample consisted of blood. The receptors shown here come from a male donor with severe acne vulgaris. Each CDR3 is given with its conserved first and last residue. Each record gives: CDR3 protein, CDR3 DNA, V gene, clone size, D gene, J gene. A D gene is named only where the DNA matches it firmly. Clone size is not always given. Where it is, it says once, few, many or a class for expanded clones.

CASSSIAGGTQETQYF,TGTGCCAGCAGTTCCATAGCGGGAGGAACTCAAGAGACCCAGTACTTC,TRBV27,many,TRBD2,TRBJ2-5
CASSAPGQGIGETQYF,TGTGCCAGCAGCGCTCCGGGACAGGGCATAGGAGAGACCCAGTACTTC,TRBV7-3,NA,TRBD1,TRBJ2-5
CASSFTGGADSYEQYF,TGTGCCAGCAGCTTTACAGGGGGCGCGGACTCCTACGAGCAGTACTTC,TRBV7-8,NA,TRBD1,TRBJ2-7
CSANRIEQYF,TGCAGTGCCAACCGAATAGAGCAGTACTTC,TRBV20-1,NA,NA,TRBJ2-7
CSARVARLAGPNF,TGCAGTGCTAGAGTGGCGAGGCTAGCGGGCCCGAACTTC,TRBV20-1,many,TRBD2,TRBJ2-5
CAISPGQGEETQYF,TGTGCCATCAGTCCGGGACAGGGCGAAGAGACCCAGTACTTC,TRBV10-3,few,TRBD1,TRBJ2-5
CASSVQGGGNEQFF,TGTGCCAGCAGCGTCCAGGGGGGGGGAAATGAGCAGTTCTTC,TRBV9,NA,NA,TRBJ2-1
CASSLTSGKETQYF,TGTGCTAGCAGCCTGACTAGCGGGAAAGAGACCCAGTACTTC,TRBV7-7,NA,TRBD2,TRBJ2-5
CASSSSLLSSYNEQFF,TGTGCCAGCAGCTCGTCTCTTCTAAGCTCCTACAATGAGCAGTTCTTC,TRBV7-8,many,NA,TRBJ2-1
CASRIGAGYGYTF,TGTGCCAGCAGGATCGGGGCAGGTTATGGCTACACCTTC,TRBV28,few,NA,TRBJ1-2
CASSEYSVNYGYTF,TGTGCCAGCAGTGAATATTCAGTCAACTATGGCTACACCTTC,TRBV25-1,NA,NA,TRBJ1-2
CASSQDLTPAYGYTF,TGTGCCAGCAGCCAAGATCTCACACCGGCCTATGGCTACACCTTC,TRBV7-2,NA,NA,TRBJ1-2
CSARPREAGELFF,TGCAGTGCTAGACCTCGGGAGGCCGGGGAGCTGTTTTTT,TRBV20-1,many,TRBD2,TRBJ2-2
CASSGRGSNTEAFF,TGTGCCAGCAGTGGTCGCGGCTCGAACACTGAAGCTTTCTTT,TRBV7-3,NA,NA,TRBJ1-1
CATSPGQGETGGTETQYF,TGTGCCACCAGCCCGGGACAGGGGGAGACCGGGGGCACAGAGACCCAGTACTTC,TRBV15,NA,TRBD1,TRBJ2-5
CAIGQGGDNQPQHF,TGTGCCATCGGACAGGGCGGAGACAATCAGCCCCAGCATTTT,TRBV11-2,NA,TRBD1,TRBJ1-5
CASSLAGGYGYTF,TGTGCCAGCAGCTTAGCAGGGGGATATGGCTACACCTTC,TRBV7-2,NA,NA,TRBJ1-2
CASTPGLLVPETQYF,TGTGCCAGCACTCCCGGTCTACTAGTTCCCGAGACCCAGTACTTC,TRBV28,NA,NA,TRBJ2-5
CASSRQTRFKQFF,TGTGCCAGCAGCCGACAAACTAGATTTAAGCAGTTCTTC,TRBV28,few,NA,TRBJ2-1
CASSLAGVLEKLFF,TGTGCCAGCAGCTTAGCTGGGGTACTGGAAAAACTGTTTTTT,TRBV25-1,NA,NA,TRBJ1-4
CASTALAGVIGELFF,TGTGCCAGCACCGCGCTAGCGGGAGTAATCGGGGAGCTGTTTTTT,TRBV27,many,TRBD2,TRBJ2-2
CATQWGDFGEDGTEAFF,TGTGCCACCCAATGGGGGGACTTTGGGGAAGATGGCACTGAAGCTTTCTTT,TRBV15,many,NA,TRBJ1-1
CASSEYRGLSQTQYF,TGCGCCAGCAGTGAGTACAGGGGTCTAAGTCAGACCCAGTACTTC,TRBV10-2,NA,TRBD1,TRBJ2-5
CATSDLSAGDHNEQFF,TGTGCCACCAGTGATTTGTCAGCGGGAGATCACAATGAGCAGTTCTTC,TRBV24-1,medium-sized,TRBD2,TRBJ2-1
CASETGYVNTEAFF,TGTGCCAGCGAGACAGGTTATGTAAACACTGAAGCTTTCTTT,TRBV6-2/TRBV6-3,many,NA,TRBJ1-1
CASRPVGGNTEAFF,TGCGCCAGCAGGCCGGTAGGAGGGAACACTGAAGCTTTCTTT,TRBV4-1,NA,NA,TRBJ1-1
CASSLSSDGYGYTF,TGTGCCAGCAGCTTATCGTCGGACGGTTATGGCTACACCTTC,TRBV7-3,medium-sized,NA,TRBJ1-2
CASSFPGAVSGNTIYF,TGTGCCAGCAGCTTCCCAGGGGCGGTATCTGGAAACACCATATATTTT,TRBV7-9,many,NA,TRBJ1-3
CAISPGDAETQYF,TGTGCCATCAGCCCCGGGGACGCGGAGACCCAGTACTTC,TRBV10-3,NA,NA,TRBJ2-5
CSVGAWNTEAFF,TGCAGCGTTGGAGCGTGGAACACTGAAGCTTTCTTT,TRBV29-1,NA,NA,TRBJ1-1
CASSFDPTGTQETQYF,TGTGCCAGCAGTTTCGATCCGACAGGGACCCAAGAGACCCAGTACTTC,TRBV11-2,once,TRBD1,TRBJ2-5
CASSPTAGNNNEKLFF,TGTGCCAGCAGCCCTACTGCTGGGAATAACAATGAAAAACTGTTTTTT,TRBV7-6,NA,NA,TRBJ1-4
CASSRGGKDSPLHF,TGTGCCAGCAGCCGAGGGGGAAAGGATTCACCCCTCCACTTT,TRBV3-1,NA,NA,TRBJ1-6
CASSTGPGGAAGELFF,TGTGCCAGCAGCACTGGCCCTGGGGGGGCAGCCGGGGAGCTGTTTTTT,TRBV9,NA,NA,TRBJ2-2
CASSLGGFGEEQETQYF,TGCGCCAGCAGCTTGGGAGGTTTTGGGGAGGAGCAAGAGACCCAGTACTTC,TRBV5-1,once,NA,TRBJ2-5
CASGPGAQDTQYF,TGTGCTAGTGGCCCAGGGGCCCAAGATACGCAGTATTTT,TRBV12-5,many,NA,TRBJ2-3
CASSGQLNTEAFF,TGTGCCAGCAGCGGACAGCTGAACACTGAAGCTTTCTTT,TRBV2,medium-sized,NA,TRBJ1-1
CASSHSLGRQTPAYEQYF,TGTGCCAGCAGCCATTCCCTAGGACGGCAGACCCCAGCCTACGAGCAGTACTTC,TRBV5-6,many,NA,TRBJ2-7
CATSRDASPYIEQFF,TGCGCCACCAGCCGGGACGCGAGCCCCTACATTGAGCAGTTCTTC,TRBV24-1,NA,NA,TRBJ2-1
CSARPRSPLHF,TGCAGTGCTAGACCGAGATCACCCCTCCACTTT,TRBV20-1,many,NA,TRBJ1-6
CASSSYGQGRGNTIYF,TGTGCCAGCAGTTCTTATGGACAGGGACGGGGAAACACCATATATTTT,TRBV10-3,NA,TRBD1,TRBJ1-3
CASGDSAGAGDTQYF,TGTGCCAGCGGTGACTCAGCGGGGGCGGGAGATACGCAGTATTTT,TRBV6-4,NA,TRBD2,TRBJ2-3
CASSLGESVYEQYF,TGTGCCAGCAGTTTGGGAGAGAGCGTCTACGAGCAGTACTTC,TRBV12-3/TRBV12-4,once,NA,TRBJ2-7
CASGGQGYEQYF,TGTGCCAGCGGGGGACAGGGTTACGAGCAGTACTTC,TRBV2,NA,TRBD1,TRBJ2-7
CASSYRTPSLGAFF,TGTGCCAGCAGCTATAGGACACCATCTTTGGGGGCTTTCTTT,TRBV7-9,NA,NA,TRBJ1-1
CASSHASGSGGETQYF,TGCGCCAGCAGCCATGCAAGCGGGAGCGGGGGAGAGACCCAGTACTTC,TRBV4-1,NA,TRBD2,TRBJ2-5
CASSYGTDSYEQYF,TGTGCCAGCAGTTACGGGACAGACTCCTACGAGCAGTACTTC,TRBV6-5,NA,TRBD1,TRBJ2-7
CASSGVRDRGRDGYTF,TGTGCCAGCAGTGGCGTACGGGACAGGGGGCGCGATGGCTACACCTTC,TRBV2,NA,TRBD1,TRBJ1-2
CSARVRGTGVPYEQYF,TGCAGTGCTAGAGTACGCGGGACAGGGGTGCCCTACGAGCAGTACTTC,TRBV20-1,few,TRBD1,TRBJ2-7
CASSDGGGRGRFGYTF,TGTGCCAGCAGCGACGGGGGAGGGAGGGGGCGTTTTGGCTACACCTTC,TRBV9,NA,TRBD1,TRBJ1-2